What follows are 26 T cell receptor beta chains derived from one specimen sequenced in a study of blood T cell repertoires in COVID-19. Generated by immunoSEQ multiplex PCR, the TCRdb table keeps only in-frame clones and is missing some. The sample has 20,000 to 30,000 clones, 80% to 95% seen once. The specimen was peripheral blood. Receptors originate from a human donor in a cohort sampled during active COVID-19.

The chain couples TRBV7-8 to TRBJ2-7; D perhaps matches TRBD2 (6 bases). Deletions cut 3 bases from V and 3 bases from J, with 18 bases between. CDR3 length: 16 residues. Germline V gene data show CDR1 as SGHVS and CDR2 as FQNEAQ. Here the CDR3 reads CASSLNGQGGLYEQYF. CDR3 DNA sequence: TGTGCCAGCAGCTTGAATGGGCAGGGAGGTCTCTACGAGCAGTACTTC.

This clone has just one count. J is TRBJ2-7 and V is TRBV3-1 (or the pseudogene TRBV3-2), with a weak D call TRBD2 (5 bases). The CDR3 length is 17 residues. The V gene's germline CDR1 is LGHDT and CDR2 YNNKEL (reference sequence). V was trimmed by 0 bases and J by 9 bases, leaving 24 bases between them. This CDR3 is CASSQDGIGSGPTGQYF. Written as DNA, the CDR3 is TGTGCCAGCAGCCAAGATGGCATAGGGAGCGGTCCTACGGGGCAGTACTTC.

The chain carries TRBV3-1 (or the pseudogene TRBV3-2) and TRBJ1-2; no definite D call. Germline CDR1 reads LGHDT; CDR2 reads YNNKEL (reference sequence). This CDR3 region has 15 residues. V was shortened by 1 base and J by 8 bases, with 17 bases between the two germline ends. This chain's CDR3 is CASSQASPSSGGYTF. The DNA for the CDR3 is TGTGCCAGCAGCCAAGCCTCCCCCTCATCGGGGGGCTACACCTTC.

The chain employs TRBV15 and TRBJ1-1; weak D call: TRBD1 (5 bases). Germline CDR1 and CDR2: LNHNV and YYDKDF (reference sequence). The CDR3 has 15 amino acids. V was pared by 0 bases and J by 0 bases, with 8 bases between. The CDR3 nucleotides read TGTGCCACCAGCAGAGACAGGGCTCTGAACACTGAAGCTTTCTTT. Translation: CATSRDRALNTEAFF.

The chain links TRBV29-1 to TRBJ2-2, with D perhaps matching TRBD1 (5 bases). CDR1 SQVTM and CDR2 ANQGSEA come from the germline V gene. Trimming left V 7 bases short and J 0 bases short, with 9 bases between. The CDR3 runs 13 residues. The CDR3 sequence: CSARGANTGELFF. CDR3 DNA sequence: TGCAGCGCAAGGGGCGCGAACACCGGGGAGCTGTTTTTT.

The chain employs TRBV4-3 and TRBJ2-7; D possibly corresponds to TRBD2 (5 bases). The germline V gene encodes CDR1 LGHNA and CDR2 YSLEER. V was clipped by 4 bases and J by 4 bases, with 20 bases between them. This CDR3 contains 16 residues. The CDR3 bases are TGCGCCAGCAGCCCCAGTGGGGAGCTAGGACTTTACGAGCAGTACTTC. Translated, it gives CASSPSGELGLYEQYF.

The chain's CDR3 is CASSQSQGAQYF. CDR3 nucleotides: TGTGCCAGCAGCCAATCACAAGGGGCCCAGTACTTC. The rearrangement joins TRBV3-1 (or the pseudogene TRBV3-2) to TRBJ2-5, with D perhaps matching TRBD1 (5 bases). Germline CDR1 and CDR2: LGHDT and YNNKEL (reference sequence). V lost 2 bases to trimming and J lost 9 bases, with 10 bases between them. The CDR3 loop spans 12 amino acids.

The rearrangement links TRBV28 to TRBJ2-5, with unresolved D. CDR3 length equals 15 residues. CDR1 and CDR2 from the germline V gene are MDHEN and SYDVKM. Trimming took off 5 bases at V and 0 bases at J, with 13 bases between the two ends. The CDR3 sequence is CASSPTLYYQETQYF. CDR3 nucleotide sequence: TGTGCCAGCAGTCCTACCCTGTACTACCAAGAGACCCAGTACTTC.

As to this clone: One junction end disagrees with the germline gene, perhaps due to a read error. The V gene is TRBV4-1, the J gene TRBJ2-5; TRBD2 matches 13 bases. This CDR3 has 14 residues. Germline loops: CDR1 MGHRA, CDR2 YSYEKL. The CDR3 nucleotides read TGCGCCAGCAGCCAAGCACTAGCGGGAGGGCCTACGGACTTC. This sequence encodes CASSQALAGGPTDF.

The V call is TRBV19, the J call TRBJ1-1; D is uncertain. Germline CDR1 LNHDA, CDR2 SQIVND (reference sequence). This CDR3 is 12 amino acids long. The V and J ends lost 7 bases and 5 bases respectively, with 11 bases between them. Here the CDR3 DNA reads TGTGCCAGTACTTCGACTATAACTGAAGCTTTCTTT. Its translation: CASTSTITEAFF.

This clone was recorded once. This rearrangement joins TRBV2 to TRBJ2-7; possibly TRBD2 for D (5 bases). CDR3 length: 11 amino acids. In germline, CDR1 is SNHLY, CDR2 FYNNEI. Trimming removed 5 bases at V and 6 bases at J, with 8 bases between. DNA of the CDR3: TGTGCCAGCAGTACGAGGGCCGAGCAGTACTTC. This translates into CASSTRAEQYF.

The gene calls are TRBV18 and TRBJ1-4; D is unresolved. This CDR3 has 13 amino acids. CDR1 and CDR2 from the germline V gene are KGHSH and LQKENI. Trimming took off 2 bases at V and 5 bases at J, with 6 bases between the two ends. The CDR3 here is CASSPGLNEKLFF. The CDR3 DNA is TGTGCCAGCTCACCAGGGCTCAATGAAAAACTGTTTTTT.

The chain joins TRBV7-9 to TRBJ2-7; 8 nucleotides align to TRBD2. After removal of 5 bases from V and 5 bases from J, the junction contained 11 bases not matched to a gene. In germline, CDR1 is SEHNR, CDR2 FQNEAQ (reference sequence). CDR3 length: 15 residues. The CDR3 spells CASSPPFREGNEQYF. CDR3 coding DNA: TGTGCCAGCAGCCCCCCCTTCCGGGAGGGGAACGAGCAGTACTTC.

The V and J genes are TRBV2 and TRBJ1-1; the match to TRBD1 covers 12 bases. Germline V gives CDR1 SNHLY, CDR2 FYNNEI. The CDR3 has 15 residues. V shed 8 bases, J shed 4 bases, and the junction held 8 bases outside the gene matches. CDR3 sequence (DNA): TGTGCCAGCTCCGGGACAGGGGGCGGCAGCACTGAAGCTTTCTTT. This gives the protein CASSGTGGGSTEAFF.

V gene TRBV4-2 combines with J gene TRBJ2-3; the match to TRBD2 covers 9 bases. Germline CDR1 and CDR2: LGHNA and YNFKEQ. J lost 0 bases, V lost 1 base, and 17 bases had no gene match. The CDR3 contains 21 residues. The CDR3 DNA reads TGTGCCAGCAGCCAAGCCCGGGCCGCGGGGGGGCATTTACCTAGCACAGATACGCAGTATTTT. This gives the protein CASSQARAAGGHLPSTDTQYF.

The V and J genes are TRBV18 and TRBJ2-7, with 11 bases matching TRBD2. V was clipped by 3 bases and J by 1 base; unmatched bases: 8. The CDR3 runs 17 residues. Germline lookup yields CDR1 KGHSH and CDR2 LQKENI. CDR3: CASSPPSGTSGSYEQYF. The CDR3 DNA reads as TGTGCCAGCTCACCGCCCTCCGGGACTAGCGGATCCTACGAGCAGTACTTC.

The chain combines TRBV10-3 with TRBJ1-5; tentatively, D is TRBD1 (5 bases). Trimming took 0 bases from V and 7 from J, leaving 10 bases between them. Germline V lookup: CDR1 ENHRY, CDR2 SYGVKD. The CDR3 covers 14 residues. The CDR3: CAISESAGQQPQHF. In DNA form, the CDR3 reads TGTGCCATCAGTGAGTCGGCAGGGCAACAGCCCCAGCATTTT.

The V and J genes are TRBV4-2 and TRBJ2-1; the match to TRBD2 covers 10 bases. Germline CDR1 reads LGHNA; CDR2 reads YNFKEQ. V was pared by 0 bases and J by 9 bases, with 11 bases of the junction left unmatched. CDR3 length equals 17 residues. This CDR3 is CASSQDPLAGLPGEQFF. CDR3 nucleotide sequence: TGTGCCAGCAGCCAAGATCCACTAGCGGGACTACCGGGTGAGCAGTTCTTC.

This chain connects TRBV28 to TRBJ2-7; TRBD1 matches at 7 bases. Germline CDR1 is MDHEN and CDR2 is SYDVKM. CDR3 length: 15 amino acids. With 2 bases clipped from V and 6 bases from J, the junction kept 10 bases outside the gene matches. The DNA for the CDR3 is TGTGCCAGCAGTTTAGGTGGGACAGCCGTTATCGAGCAGTACTTC. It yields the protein CASSLGGTAVIEQYF.

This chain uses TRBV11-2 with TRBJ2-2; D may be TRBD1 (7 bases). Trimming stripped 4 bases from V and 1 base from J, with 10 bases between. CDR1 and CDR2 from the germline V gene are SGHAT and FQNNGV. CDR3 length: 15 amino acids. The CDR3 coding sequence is TGTGCCAGCAGCTGGGGGGACAGGAACACCGGGGAGCTGTTTTTT. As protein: CASSWGDRNTGELFF.

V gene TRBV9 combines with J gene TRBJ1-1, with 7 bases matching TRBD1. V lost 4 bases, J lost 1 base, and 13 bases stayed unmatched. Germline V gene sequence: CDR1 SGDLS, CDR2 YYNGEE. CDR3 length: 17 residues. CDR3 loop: CASSPETGRLANTEAFF. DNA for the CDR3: TGTGCCAGCAGCCCGGAGACAGGGAGGTTAGCGAACACTGAAGCTTTCTTT.

For the CDR3, the DNA is TGTGCCAGCAGCTTCCTCCCGGGGCAGCCCCAGCATTTT. The encoded protein is CASSFLPGQPQHF. The chain joins TRBV11-3 to TRBJ1-5; D is undetermined. V lost 3 bases and J lost 7, with 10 bases in between. The CDR3 has 13 residues. Germline lookup yields CDR1 SGHNT and CDR2 YENEEA.

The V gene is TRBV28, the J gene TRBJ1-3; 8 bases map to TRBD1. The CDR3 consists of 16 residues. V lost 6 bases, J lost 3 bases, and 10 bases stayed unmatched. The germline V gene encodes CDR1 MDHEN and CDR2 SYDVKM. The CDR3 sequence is CASSLLDREFGNTIYF. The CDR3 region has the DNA TGTGCCAGCAGCCTCTTGGACAGGGAATTTGGAAACACCATATATTTT.

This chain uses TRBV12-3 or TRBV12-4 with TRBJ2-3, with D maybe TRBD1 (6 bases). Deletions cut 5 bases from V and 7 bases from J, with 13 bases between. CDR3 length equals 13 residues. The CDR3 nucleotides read TGTGCCAGCAGTCCCGACAGGAGCTATACGCAGTATTTT. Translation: CASSPDRSYTQYF.

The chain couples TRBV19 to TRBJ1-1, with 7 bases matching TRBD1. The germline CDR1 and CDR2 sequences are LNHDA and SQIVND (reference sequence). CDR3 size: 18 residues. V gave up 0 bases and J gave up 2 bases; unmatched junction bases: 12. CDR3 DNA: TGTGCCAGTAGTATAGATCCTCCTAGGGGGCTAAGAAACACTGAAGCTTTCTTT. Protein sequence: CASSIDPPRGLRNTEAFF.

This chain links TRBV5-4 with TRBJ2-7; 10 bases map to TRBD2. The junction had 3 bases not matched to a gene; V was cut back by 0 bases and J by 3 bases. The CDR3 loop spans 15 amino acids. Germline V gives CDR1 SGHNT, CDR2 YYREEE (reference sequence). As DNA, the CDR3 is TGTGCCAGCAGCTTGGGGCCTAGCGGGAGCTACGAGCAGTACTTC. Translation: CASSLGPSGSYEQYF. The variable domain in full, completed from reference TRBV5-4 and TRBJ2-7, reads ETGVTQSPTHLIKTRGQQVTLRCSSQSGHNTVSWYQQALGQGPQFIFQYYREEENGRGNFPPRFSGLQFPNYSSELNVNALELDDSALYLCASSLGPSGSYEQYFGPGTRLTVT.